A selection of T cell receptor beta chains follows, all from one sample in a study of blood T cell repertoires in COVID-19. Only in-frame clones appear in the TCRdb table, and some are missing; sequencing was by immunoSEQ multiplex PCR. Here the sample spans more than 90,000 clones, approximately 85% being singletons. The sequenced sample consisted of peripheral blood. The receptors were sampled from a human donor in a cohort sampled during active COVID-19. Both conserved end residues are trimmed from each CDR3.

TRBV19,ASRGAAYQPQH
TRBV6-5,ASSYADSSYEAF
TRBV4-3,ASSQDVAGDTDTQY
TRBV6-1,ASSDLAGGRETQY
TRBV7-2,ASSLNAEVDTQY
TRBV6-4,ASSERAGAASYTQY
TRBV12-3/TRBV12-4,ASTPGASPLH
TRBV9,ASSVASGVGDTQY
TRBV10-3,AISGSDRVSYEQY
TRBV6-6,ASSYVRAGELF
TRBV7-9,ASSSEGGYYEQY
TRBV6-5,ASRGWGGRNTEAF